The 18 T cell receptor beta chains below come from one sample, sequenced in a study of molecular identifiers for immune sequencing clone quantification. TCRdb re-called the PCR reads with MiXCR, one entry per CDR3 protein. The data show roughly 55,000 distinct CDR3 sequences, with approximately 40% seen just once and 3% to 4% held by the top ten. The sample comprised naive CD8+ T cells from blood, with Jurkat cell RNA spiked in. The subset: FACS-sorted CD8+CD4-CCR7+CD45RA+ naive T cells. All receptors derive from a human donor in good health. Some libraries in this study had Jurkat cell RNA spiked in.

J is TRBJ2-1 and V is TRBV11-2; a weak D match, TRBD2 (5 bases). Germline values: CDR1 SGHAT, CDR2 FQNNGV. The CDR3 has 15 amino acids. Trimming left V 1 base short and J 3 bases short, with 10 bases between. CDR3 region: CASSLGGGSYNEQFF. CDR3 nucleotides: TGTGCCAGCAGCTTAGGTGGTGGGAGCTACAATGAGCAGTTCTTC.

This clonotype was detected many times. The chain recombines TRBV14 with TRBJ2-5; D is perhaps TRBD2 (6 bases). Germline V gene data show CDR1 as SGHDN and CDR2 as FVKESK. The CDR3 is 15 residues long. Trimming stripped 0 bases from V and 1 base from J, with 9 bases between. Written as DNA, the CDR3 is TGTGCCAGCAGCCAAGACGCGGGGAGCCAAGAGACCCAGTACTTC. This gives the protein CASSQDAGSQETQYF. Based on the CDR3 plus reference TRBV14 and TRBJ2-5, the full variable domain is EAGVTQFPSHSVIEKGQTVTLRCDPISGHDNLYWYRRVMGKEIKFLLHFVKESKQDESGMPNNRFLAERTGGTYSTLKVQPAELEDSGVYFCASSQDAGSQETQYFGPGTRLLVL.

This clonotype was seen just once. This may be a read error, as it is one base from a much larger clone. This sequence joins TRBV9 and TRBJ2-1; possible D gene TRBD1, 5 bases. Germline CDR1 is SGDLS and CDR2 is YYNGEE. This CDR3 comprises 15 residues. CDR3 nucleotides: TGTGCCGGCAGCGTAGGCGGACAATCCTACAATGAGCAGTTCTTC. Its protein is CAGSVGGQSYNEQFF.

This clonotype was recorded once. The chain uses TRBV10-3 and TRBJ2-5; D unclear. Trimming removed 3 bases from V and 3 bases from J, with 8 bases in between. The V gene's germline CDR1 is ENHRY and CDR2 SYGVKD. CDR3 length: 13 residues. The CDR3 DNA reads as TGTGCCATCAGTGACCCACCGGAAGAGACCCAGTACTTC. It specifies CAISDPPEETQYF.

This clonotype occurred once. A read error may explain this, as a much larger clone is one base away. This sequence joins TRBV12-3 or TRBV12-4 and TRBJ1-5, with 7 nucleotides matching TRBD1. The CDR3 contains 15 residues. The V gene end was trimmed by 1 base and the J gene end by 5 bases; junction bases not matched to a gene: 5. DNA of the CDR3: TGTGCCAGCAGTTTAGTAGTAGGGGGCTATCAGCCCCAGCATTTT. Encoded protein: CASSLVVGGYQPQHF.

This clonotype was seen at least ten times. The junction differs from germline at one of its ends, possibly a read error. The CDR3 here is CASRTLFGTGVDF. Here the CDR3 DNA reads TGTGCCAGCAGGACCCTTTTCGGGACAGGGGTGGATTTT. The V gene is TRBV28, the J gene TRBJ1-5; the match to TRBD1 covers 10 bases. From germline, CDR1 is MDHEN and CDR2 SYDVKM. The CDR3 sequence is 13 residues long. Filled out from reference TRBV28 and TRBJ1-5, the complete variable domain reads DVKVTQSSRYLVKRTGEKVFLECVQDMDHENMFWYRQDPGLGLRLIYFSYDVKMKEKGDIPEGYSVSREKKERFSLILESASTNQTSMYLCASRTLFGTGVDFGDGTRLSIL.

With respect to this clonotype: The missing conserved phenylalanine or tryptophan at the end of this CDR3 makes a read error likely. The chain uses TRBV4-2 and TRBJ2-3, with D perhaps matching TRBD1 or TRBD2 (6 bases each). The CDR3 runs to 16 residues. Germline CDR1 and CDR2: LGHNA and YNFKEQ. The CDR3 DNA follows: TGTGCCAGCAGCCAAGAACAGGGAGGCTTCACAGATACACAGTATTTA. It encodes CASSQEQGGFTDTQYL.

The chain has TRBV7-2 and TRBJ2-3; D perhaps matches TRBD2 (6 bases). The CDR3 totals 15 residues. Germline CDR1 and CDR2: SGHTA and FQGNSA. V was shortened by 1 base and J by 2 bases, with 10 bases between the two germline ends. In DNA form, the CDR3 reads TGTGCCAGCAGCTTAGTTGGAGGGGACACAGATACGCAGTATTTT. Amino acid sequence: CASSLVGGDTDTQYF.

Worth noting for this clonotype: A much larger clone sits a single nucleotide away, making a read error possible. The chain employs TRBV6-5 and TRBJ2-7; D gene ambiguous. This CDR3 spans 11 amino acids. Germline V gives CDR1 MNHEY, CDR2 SVGAGI. The CDR3, as DNA: TGTGCCAGCAGTTACTCGGGCGAGCAGGACTTC. This gives the protein CASSYSGEQDF.

The table lists this clonotype with a few counts. V usage is TRBV3-1 and J usage is TRBJ1-1; maybe TRBD1 (5 bases). There are 11 residues in the CDR3. The V end was cut by 3 bases, the J end by 8 bases, with 7 bases between. Germline V gene lookup returns CDR1 LGHDT and CDR2 YNNKEL (reference sequence). DNA of the CDR3: TGTGCCAGCAGCCAGGGACCAGAAGCTTTCTTT. Its translation: CASSQGPEAFF.

The chain links TRBV10-3 to TRBJ2-2, with 8 bases fitting TRBD1. The V gene end was trimmed by 6 bases and the J gene end by 5 bases; junction bases not matched to a gene: 5. This CDR3 has 14 residues. Germline loops: CDR1 ENHRY, CDR2 SYGVKD. Written as DNA, the CDR3 is TGTGCCATCAGACCGACAGGGGTTACCGGGGAGCTGTTTTTT. Its translation is CAIRPTGVTGELFF.

The chain links TRBV9 to TRBJ1-4; no clear D gene. In germline, CDR1 is SGDLS, CDR2 YYNGEE. The CDR3 consists of 15 residues. Trimming removed 1 base from V and 16 bases from J, with 23 bases in between. CDR3 nucleotide sequence: TGTGCCAGCAGCGTATATGACGCCATAAATGAAACACCGTTTTTT. It translates to CASSVYDAINETPFF.

The chain is built from TRBV11-2 and TRBJ2-7; a possible D gene is TRBD1 (5 bases). Trimming pared 3 bases from V and 6 bases from J, leaving 24 bases between. This CDR3 is built from 17 residues. Germline lookup yields CDR1 SGHAT and CDR2 FQNNGV. For the CDR3, the DNA is TGTGCCAGCAGCTTTTCCCCCCTCCCGACAGAGGCCTGCGAGCAGTACTTC. It encodes CASSFSPLPTEACEQYF.

The chain recombines TRBV6-2 or TRBV6-3 with TRBJ1-1; the D is unclear. V was cut by 4 bases and J by 0 bases, with 18 bases left in between. CDR1 and CDR2 from the germline V gene are MNHEY and SVGEGT. There are 17 residues in the CDR3. CDR3 in amino acids: CASSSPVSEMVNTEAFF. The CDR3, as DNA: TGTGCCAGCAGTTCCCCGGTCTCCGAAATGGTGAACACTGAAGCTTTCTTT.

For this clonotype: One end of the junction is discordant with germline, which a read error may explain. The genes are TRBV5-6 and TRBJ1-1; D remains ambiguous. The CDR3 is 14 amino acids. CDR1 SGHDT and CDR2 YYEEEE come from the germline V gene. In nucleotides, the CDR3 is TGTGCCAGCAGCTTCGGGCGAGCGAACACTGAAGCTATCTTT. Its protein product is CASSFGRANTEAIF.

The V call is TRBV24-1, the J call TRBJ2-1; D is possibly TRBD2 (5 bases). The end of the DNA fits TRBJ2-7 better, so the J call may be wrong. The V gene's germline CDR1 is KGHDR and CDR2 SFDVKD. This CDR3 region has 15 residues. CDR3 nucleotide sequence: TGTGCCACCAGTGATTTGGGGAGCTCCTACAATGAGCAGTACTTC. This gives the protein CATSDLGSSYNEQYF.

This chain joins TRBV6-2 or TRBV6-3 and TRBJ2-5, with D possibly being TRBD1 (6 bases). This CDR3 spans 14 amino acids. The germline V gene encodes CDR1 MNHEY and CDR2 SVGEGT. Trimming removed 6 bases at V and 1 base at J, with 12 bases between. This chain's CDR3 is CASRPQGPQETQYF. CDR3 nucleotide sequence: TGTGCCAGCAGACCACAGGGACCCCAAGAGACCCAGTACTTC.

Remarks on this clonotype: Lacking the conserved final phenylalanine or tryptophan, this CDR3 likely reflects a read error. This chain connects TRBV28 to TRBJ2-7, with D possibly matching TRBD2 (5 bases). CDR1 is MDHEN and CDR2 is SYDVKM in the germline V gene. Trimming removed 6 bases from V and 2 bases from J, with 8 bases in between. CDR3 length: 12 amino acids. The CDR3 bases are TGTGCCAGCAGCTCGGGGACCTACGAGCAGTACATC. Translating it yields CASSSGTYEQYI.